This T cell receptor (beta chain) originates from a study of blood T cells in healthy people across ages (dated by TCRdb to about 2015). For context, the study as a whole: In model experiments, template switching captured about one uniquely barcoded TCR beta cDNA molecule for every two T cells. The study measured age-related changes in TCR beta repertoire diversity using deep sequencing normalized with unique cDNA molecular identifiers. Four age groups were formed from the donors: young (average about 17 years), middle-aged (approximately 41), aged (approximately 60) and long-lived (less than 85). To avoid experimental bias, donors of different ages were distributed randomly across sequencing lanes. Using the same blood draw, the study looked at two additional independent replicas of 1 million unique cDNA reads for two donors, one aged 18 to 30 and the other aged 80 or older.

To prepare the library, 5' RACE was applied. TCRdb lists the instrument as Illumina HiSeq 2500. A second PCR of about 6 to 11 cycles was performed with a sample-barcoded 5' primer and a J-beta primer mix. A unique molecular identifier was introduced onto each TCR beta cDNA molecule by a template-switch 5' adaptor carrying 12 random nucleotides. At least 2.5 million CDR3-containing paired-end reads were obtained from each sample. First-strand cDNA synthesis was performed from all RNA using the Mint cDNA synthesis kit, with priming by a TRBC-specific oligonucleotide. All cDNA was treated with uracil-DNA glycosylase and then went through a first 18-cycle PCR with the universal primers M1SS and BC2_uni_R. In the paper's pipeline: Each sample was normalized by randomly selecting 1 million high-quality reads, each carrying a distinct molecular identifier. Instead of being binned into consensus sequences, reads that shared molecular identifiers were thrown out. MiTCR, with a Q25 quality threshold and the strictest error-elimination algorithm, was used for CDR3 identification, clonotype clustering and error correction. Lower-bound total TCR beta diversity was estimated with a nonparametric unseen species model using Euler transformation. TCRdb passed the public sequencing reads through fastp at Q25 and MiXCR, retaining productive beta sequences. Entries are consolidated by CDR3 protein sequence, retaining the most common genes and DNA. V and J calls and clone size were set by TCRdb, not the authors. For this sample the table gives over a million distinct CDR3 sequences, of which 40% to 45% were detected only once. 15% to 20% of the sample rests with the top ten.

The approximately 39 donors, aged 6 to 90 years, were systemically healthy Caucasian individuals from Russia. Each donor gave 8 to 10 milliliters of peripheral blood, collected into EDTA-treated Vacutainer tubes. Ficoll-Paque density-gradient centrifugation was used to isolate PBMCs, with at least 6 million per sample. Total RNA was extracted from PBMCs with Trizol reagent, with at least 6 micrograms obtained per sample. For every donor, flow cytometry on a PBMC aliquot measured the percentage of naive CD45RAhigh/CD27high T cells. What the research found in general, with its limitations: Total diversity estimates from one million sequenced T cells were considered lower bounds and underestimates. Since profiling was done on bulk unsorted PBMCs, naive and antigen-experienced compartments could not be conclusively compared. Because the CMV infection status of the donors was unknown, age-related changes in expanded clonotypes may potentially have been confounded. There was a strong correlation between observed TCR beta diversity and the percentage of naive T cells measured by flow cytometry. Compared with the aged group, more naive CD4+ T cells, fewer expanded clones and increased TCR diversity were shown by the long-lived group, suggesting age selection. Observed TCR beta diversity per million T cells fell roughly linearly with age, and a significant reduction was already apparent by age about 36.

This clonotype has just a few counts. Its antigen has not been determined. It has no much larger one-base neighbor in the sample; base qualities were not kept. V and J are trimmed by 4 bases and 1 base, and the gene matches miss 4 bases of the junction. From its cysteine to its phenylalanine, the CDR3 spans 15 amino acids. Left in the record is the CDR3 DNA by itself, 45 bases read in frame from the first base. The germline V gene sets CDR1 to LGHNA and CDR2 to YNFKEQ. The receptor's source is a woman aged 55-69 years in good health. The sample consisted of blood. The chain was built from TRBV4-2 and TRBJ2-4; a stretch of 7 junction bases matches TRBD2. CDR3 sequence: CASSPAREAKNIQYF. Here is the DNA: TGTGCCAGCAGCCCAGCGCGGGAGGCCAAAAACATTCAGTACTTC.